Listed here is a single T cell receptor beta chain. This entry belongs to a study of blood T cell repertoires in COVID-19. This CDR3 comprises 14 residues. The germline gives CDR1 LNHDA, CDR2 SQIVND (reference sequence). V dropped 10 bases and J dropped 3; count of bases not matched to a gene: 11. The table came from immunoSEQ multiplex PCR; TCRdb's copy has only in-frame clones and leaves some out. The sample has 200,000 to 300,000 clones; around 85% are singletons. This clonotype originated in a woman aged 40 to 55 with acute COVID-19. Sequences were obtained from PBMCs or T cells enriched from blood (not recorded which). V gene TRBV19 combines with J gene TRBJ1-1; 7 bases match TRBD1. CDR3 in DNA: TGTGCCACAAACAAACAGGGGTTCGACACTGAAGCTTTCTTT. Translated: CATNKQGFDTEAFF. The full variable domain, rest sourced from reference TRBV19 and TRBJ1-1, is DGGITQSPKYLFRKEGQNVTLSCEQNLNHDAMYWYRQDPGQGLRLIYYSQIVNDFQKGDIAEGYSVSREKKESFPLTVTSAQKNPTAFYLCATNKQGFDTEAFFGQGTRLTVV.